This T cell receptor beta chain was obtained from a study of blood T cells in healthy people across ages. Study findings and constraints: Higher naive T cell percentage went strongly together with higher TCR beta diversity. Long-lived donors had more naive CD4+ cells and higher diversity than aged donors. Estimated diversity, derived from one million T cells, was regarded as an underestimate.

V was cut by 3 bases and J by 0 bases, with 11 bases left in between. The CDR3 loop spans 15 amino acids. Germline V CDR1 and CDR2: SGDLS, YYNGEE. Of note for this clonotype: Its antigen is still unknown.

Together with a sample-barcoded 5' primer, a J-beta primer mix was included in a second PCR lasting about 7 to 11 cycles. Researchers report that each sample yielded at least 3 million CDR3-containing paired-end reads. Each CDR3 protein is one row after TCRdb ran MiXCR on the 5' RACE reads. The sample contains some 1 million distinct CDR3 sequences, more than 40% of which appear only once. Material: blood. This clonotype was obtained from a woman aged 55-70 years in good health. V usage is TRBV9 and J usage is TRBJ2-3, with D tentatively TRBD2 (5 bases). CDR3 region: CASSDIASSTDTQYF. For the CDR3, the DNA is TGTGCCAGCAGCGATATAGCGTCTAGCACAGATACGCAGTATTTT. Supplemented by reference TRBV9 and TRBJ2-3, the full variable domain reads DSGVTQTPKHLITATGQRVTLRCSPRSGDLSVYWYQQSLDQGLQFLIQYYNGEERAKGNILERFSAQQFPDLHSELNLSSLELGDSALYFCASSDIASSTDTQYFGPGTRLTVL.